These 22 T cell receptor beta chains share one sample of origin, sequenced in a study of blood T cell repertoires in COVID-19. Sequencing used immunoSEQ multiplex PCR; TCRdb keeps in-frame clones, though not all of them. The profile shows 250,000 or so clones, over 80% of them singletons. The sequencing sample was made of peripheral blood. The receptors here all came from a woman aged 40 to 50 who had recovered from COVID-19.

The gene calls are TRBV6-5 and TRBJ1-2, with D possibly being TRBD1 (6 bases). The CDR3 length is 11 residues. The V end was cut by 10 bases, the J end by 8 bases, with 14 bases between. Germline V gene lookup returns CDR1 MNHEY and CDR2 SVGAGI. CDR3 coding DNA: TGTGCCACCACGGGGGGCCGGGGCTACACCTTC. Residues: CATTGGRGYTF.

The chain couples TRBV30 to TRBJ1-3; D remains ambiguous. The V gene's germline CDR1 is GTSNPN and CDR2 SVGIG (reference sequence). CDR3 length: 15 amino acids. Between the trimmed V and J ends, which lost 4 bases and 0 bases, there was a span of 13 bases. In DNA, the CDR3 is TGTGCCTGGATTCGCCCCGCGAACTCTGGAAACACCATATATTTT. Its protein is CAWIRPANSGNTIYF.

CDR3: CAWSYGGASTDTQYF. DNA for the CDR3: TGTGCCTGGAGTTATGGGGGGGCTAGCACAGATACGCAGTATTTT. The chain uses TRBV30 and TRBJ2-3, with D possibly matching TRBD2 (7 bases). Germline V gives CDR1 GTSNPN, CDR2 SVGIG (reference sequence). The CDR3 spans 15 residues. V was trimmed by 2 bases and J by 0 bases, leaving 12 bases between them.

CDR3 sequence reads: CASSFGPAGANVLTF. CDR3 sequence (DNA): TGTGCCAGCAGCTTTGGGCCAGCTGGGGCCAACGTCCTGACTTTC. The chain couples TRBV7-2 to TRBJ2-6; D gene unclear. Trimming cost V 3 bases and J 2 bases, with 8 bases left between them. In germline, CDR1 is SGHTA, CDR2 FQGNSA. This CDR3 comprises 15 residues.

The chain joins TRBV5-1 to TRBJ2-1; TRBD1 agrees at 8 bases. The V segment lost 0 bases and the J segment 9 bases; nucleotides outside the gene matches: 11. Germline V lookup: CDR1 SGHRS, CDR2 YFSETQ. The CDR3 runs to 16 residues. CDR3 bases: TGCGCCAGCAGCTTGGCAGGGGGCGCCATTTCCGGTGAGCAGTTCTTC. Its translation is CASSLAGGAISGEQFF. Drawing the rest from reference TRBV5-1 and TRBJ2-1, the complete variable domain is KAGVTQTPRYLIKTRGQQVTLSCSPISGHRSVSWYQQTPGQGLQFLFEYFSETQRNKGNFPGRFSGRQFSNSRSEMNVSTLELGDSALYLCASSLAGGAISGEQFFGPGTRLTVL.

V gene TRBV7-6 combines with J gene TRBJ2-2; 9 nucleotides line up with TRBD1. This CDR3 region has 18 residues. The ends lost 2 bases at V and 5 bases at J; junction bases unmatched: 12. CDR1 is SGHVS, CDR2 FNYEAQ, per germline. The CDR3 nucleotides are TGTGCCAGCAGCTTAAAGGTCGGGACAGGGCTAAAGACCGGGGAGCTGTTTTTT. This translates into CASSLKVGTGLKTGELFF. Together with reference TRBV7-6 and TRBJ2-2, the CDR3 gives the full variable domain: GAGVSQSPRYKVTKRGQDVALRCDPISGHVSLYWYRQALGQGPEFLTYFNYEAQQDKSGLPNDRFSAERPEGSISTLTIQRTEQRDSAMYRCASSLKVGTGLKTGELFFGEGSRLTVL.

The chain is built from TRBV15 and TRBJ1-1; TRBD1 matches at 10 bases. The J segment lost 5 bases and the V segment lost 5 bases, leaving 14 bases of the junction unmatched. Germline CDR1 LNHNV, CDR2 YYDKDF (reference sequence). This CDR3 is 17 amino acids long. CDR3 residues: CATSSPGQGRGRTEAFF. CDR3 DNA sequence: TGTGCCACCAGCTCCCCGGGACAGGGGAGAGGAAGGACTGAAGCTTTCTTT.

The chain combines TRBV7-2 with TRBJ1-6; no clear D gene. CDR1 SGHTA and CDR2 FQGNSA come from the germline V gene. This CDR3 is 11 amino acids long. V was shortened by 2 bases and J by 16 bases, with 9 bases between the two germline ends. CDR3 in DNA: TGTGCCAGCAGCTTAACAGCATCTCTCCACTTT. This encodes CASSLTASLHF.

The chain employs TRBV5-1 and TRBJ2-7, with no clear D. Trimming took 4 bases from V and 3 from J, leaving 14 bases between them. This CDR3 is built from 14 residues. Germline V gene data show CDR1 as SGHRS and CDR2 as YFSETQ. CDR3 sequence (DNA): TGCGCCAGCAGCCGTTCCCCTGCCGGCTACGAGCAGTACTTC. It specifies CASSRSPAGYEQYF.

The rearrangement links TRBV6-5 to TRBJ1-1; D perhaps matches TRBD1 (5 bases). The CDR3 covers 13 residues. CDR1 and CDR2 from the germline V gene are MNHEY and SVGAGI. CDR3 in amino acids: CATGRGAWTEAFF. The DNA for the CDR3 is TGTGCGACCGGGAGAGGGGCCTGGACTGAAGCTTTCTTT.

The chain has TRBV20-1 and TRBJ2-3, with TRBD2 identical over 7 bases. The CDR3 is 14 residues long. Germline CDR1 and CDR2: DFQATT and SNEGSKA (reference sequence). J gave up 2 bases and V 5 bases, and 7 bases lay outside the gene matches. CDR3: CSARGGVYTDTQYF. CDR3 coding DNA: TGCAGTGCTCGTGGGGGGGTTTACACAGATACGCAGTATTTT.

The chain has TRBV7-2 and TRBJ1-1, with a tentative D call TRBD1 (5 bases). Germline V gives CDR1 SGHTA, CDR2 FQGNSA. V shed 3 bases and J shed 2 bases, with 10 bases lying between them. The CDR3 has 14 amino acids. The DNA of the CDR3 is TGTGCCAGCAGCTTGAGACAGCCTAACACTGAAGCTTTCTTT. It translates to CASSLRQPNTEAFF.

The rearrangement links TRBV4-1 to TRBJ1-5; 9 positions match TRBD1. Trimming at V came to 2 bases and at J to 6 bases, leaving 5 bases not matched to a gene. This CDR3 comprises 15 residues. Germline CDR1 MGHRA, CDR2 YSYEKL. The CDR3 spells CASSQQDRGRQPQHF. The CDR3 coding sequence is TGCGCCAGCAGCCAACAGGACAGGGGTCGTCAGCCCCAGCATTTT.

This clone was picked up a small number of times. The V gene is TRBV10-3, the J gene TRBJ1-1; D possibly corresponds to TRBD1 (6 bases). The germline gives CDR1 ENHRY, CDR2 SYGVKD. This CDR3 contains 15 residues. Trimming took off 4 bases at V and 0 bases at J, with 12 bases between the two ends. DNA of the CDR3: TGTGCCATCAGTGCAATACAGGGAATGAACACTGAAGCTTTCTTT. Its protein product is CAISAIQGMNTEAFF.

The chain is built from TRBV5-1 and TRBJ1-6; 7 bases line up with TRBD1. CDR3 size: 16 residues. After removal of 0 bases from V and 10 bases from J, the junction contained 10 bases not matched to a gene. Germline V gives CDR1 SGHRS, CDR2 YFSETQ. CDR3 residues: CASSLGGGEGGSPLHF. As DNA, the CDR3 is TGCGCCAGCAGCTTGGGAGGGGGCGAGGGTGGCTCACCCCTCCACTTT. The full variable domain, its missing parts supplied by reference TRBV5-1 and TRBJ1-6, is KAGVTQTPRYLIKTRGQQVTLSCSPISGHRSVSWYQQTPGQGLQFLFEYFSETQRNKGNFPGRFSGRQFSNSRSEMNVSTLELGDSALYLCASSLGGGEGGSPLHFGNGTRLTVT.

The chain is built from TRBV3-1 (or the pseudogene TRBV3-2) and TRBJ2-7, with D perhaps matching TRBD1 (6 bases). V dropped 1 base and J dropped 2 bases, with 12 bases sitting between them. The CDR3 contains 15 residues. Germline assignment: CDR1 LGHDT and CDR2 YNNKEL (reference sequence). CDR3 sequence (DNA): TGTGCCAGCAGCCAAGGTGGGACACGGACCTACGAGCAGTACTTC. Translation: CASSQGGTRTYEQYF.

The gene calls are TRBV5-1 and TRBJ2-1; D remains unclear. Germline loops: CDR1 SGHRS, CDR2 YFSETQ. V gave up 0 bases and J gave up 1 base, with 11 bases separating them. This CDR3 is 16 amino acids long. The CDR3 bases are TGCGCCAGCAGCTTGGGGGCAGGCCTATCCTACAATGAGCAGTTCTTC. Translating gives CASSLGAGLSYNEQFF.

The rearrangement joins TRBV6-5 to TRBJ1-3; D is unclear. Germline CDR1 and CDR2: MNHEY and SVGAGI. The V end was cut by 6 bases, the J end by 4 bases, with 13 bases between. The CDR3 spans 14 residues. This chain's CDR3 is CASRSSGSGNTIYF. CDR3 in DNA: TGTGCCAGCAGGAGTTCAGGTTCGGGAAACACCATATATTTT.

This chain connects TRBV5-1 to TRBJ2-6; D uncertain. V gave up 4 bases and J gave up 4 bases, with 9 bases separating them. Germline loops: CDR1 SGHRS, CDR2 YFSETQ. CDR3 size: 14 residues. CDR3 sequence: CASSVPSGANVLTF. CDR3 coding DNA: TGCGCCAGCAGCGTCCCATCCGGGGCCAACGTCCTGACTTTC.

The CDR3 is CASSERGFHYGYTF. The CDR3 nucleotides read TGTGCCAGCAGTGAAAGGGGGTTCCACTATGGCTACACCTTC. This sequence joins TRBV6-1 and TRBJ1-2, with D perhaps TRBD1 (6 bases). The CDR3 is 14 amino acids. The V end was cut by 2 bases, the J end by 3 bases, with 10 bases between. From germline, CDR1 is MNHNS and CDR2 SASEGT.

The chain combines TRBV7-9 with TRBJ1-1; TRBD1 agrees at 9 bases. The V and J ends lost 0 bases and 5 bases, in that order; junction bases with no gene match: 7. The V gene's germline CDR1 is SEHNR and CDR2 FQNEAQ (reference sequence). CDR3 size: 16 residues. The CDR3 region has the DNA TGTGCCAGCAGCTTAGCACAGGGGGCCCCAAGTACTGAAGCTTTCTTT. Its translation is CASSLAQGAPSTEAFF. Full variable domain (outside the CDR3, taken from reference TRBV7-9 and TRBJ1-1): DTGVSQNPRHKITKRGQNVTFRCDPISEHNRLYWYRQTLGQGPEFLTYFQNEAQLEKSRLLSDRFSAERPKGSFSTLEIQRTEQGDSAMYLCASSLAQGAPSTEAFFGQGTRLTVV.

This chain links TRBV9 with TRBJ2-7; 9 positions match TRBD1. Germline V CDR1 and CDR2: SGDLS, YYNGEE. The CDR3 extends over 14 amino acids. V lost 4 bases and J lost 1; bases outside the gene matches: 3. The CDR3 DNA reads as TGTGCCAGCAGCCCACAGGGGGCGTCCTACGAGCAGTACTTC. This gives the protein CASSPQGASYEQYF. The full variable domain, in which reference TRBV9 and TRBJ2-7 provide the parts outside the CDR3, is DSGVTQTPKHLITATGQRVTLRCSPRSGDLSVYWYQQSLDQGLQFLIQYYNGEERAKGNILERFSAQQFPDLHSELNLSSLELGDSALYFCASSPQGASYEQYFGPGTRLTVT.